This TCR beta chain originates from a study of blood T cell repertoires in COVID-19. Study-level background: T cells, B-cell-depleted T cells, or PBMCs supplied cDNA or gDNA.

Original handling: How many nucleated cells were present was estimated from reference gene primer amplification. The assay was immunoSEQ multiplex PCR, and TCRdb's table has in-frame clones only and misses some. V and J calls and clone size come straight from that table; D and trimming were deduced from the DNA. The sample holds about 220,000 clones, approximately 83% seen once. Germline V lookup: CDR1 MNHEY, CDR2 SMNVEV (reference sequence). V shed 5 bases and J 1 base; nucleotides not matched to a gene: 7. The CDR3 length is 15 residues. The TCR comes from an older woman who had recovered from COVID-19. The chain links TRBV27 to TRBJ1-1; 7 bases align to TRBD1. The sequenced sample was PBMCs or T cells enriched from blood (not recorded which). In DNA form, the CDR3 reads TGTGCCAGCAGTCCCTTGACAGGGTGGAACACTGAAGCTTTCTTT. Its translation: CASSPLTGWNTEAFF.